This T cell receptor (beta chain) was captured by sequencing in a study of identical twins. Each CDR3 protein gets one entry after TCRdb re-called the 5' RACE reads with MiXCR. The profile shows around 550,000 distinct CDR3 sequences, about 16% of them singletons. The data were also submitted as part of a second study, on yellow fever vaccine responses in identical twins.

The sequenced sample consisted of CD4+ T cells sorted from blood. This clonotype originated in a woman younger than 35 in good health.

The chain's CDR3 is CSGGRAYNEQFF. DNA for the CDR3: TGCAGTGGTGGGAGGGCCTACAATGAGCAGTTCTTC. The chain employs TRBV20-1 and TRBJ2-1, with 7 positions matching TRBD2. V shed 7 bases and J 2 bases; nucleotides not matched to a gene: 2. Per the germline V gene, CDR1 is DFQATT and CDR2 is SNEGSKA (reference sequence). This CDR3 has 12 amino acids.